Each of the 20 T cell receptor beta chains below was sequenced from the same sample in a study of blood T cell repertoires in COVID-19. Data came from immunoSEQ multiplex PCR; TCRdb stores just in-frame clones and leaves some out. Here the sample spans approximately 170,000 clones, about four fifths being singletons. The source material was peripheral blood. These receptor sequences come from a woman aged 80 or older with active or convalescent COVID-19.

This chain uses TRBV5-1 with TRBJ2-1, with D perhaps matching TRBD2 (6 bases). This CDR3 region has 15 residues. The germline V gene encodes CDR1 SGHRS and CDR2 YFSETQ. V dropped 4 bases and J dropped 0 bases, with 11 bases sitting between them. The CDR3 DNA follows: TGCGCCAGCAGCCGACTAGAGATCTCCTACAATGAGCAGTTCTTC. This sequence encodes CASSRLEISYNEQFF. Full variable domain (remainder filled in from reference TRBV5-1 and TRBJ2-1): KAGVTQTPRYLIKTRGQQVTLSCSPISGHRSVSWYQQTPGQGLQFLFEYFSETQRNKGNFPGRFSGRQFSNSRSEMNVSTLELGDSALYLCASSRLEISYNEQFFGPGTRLTVL.

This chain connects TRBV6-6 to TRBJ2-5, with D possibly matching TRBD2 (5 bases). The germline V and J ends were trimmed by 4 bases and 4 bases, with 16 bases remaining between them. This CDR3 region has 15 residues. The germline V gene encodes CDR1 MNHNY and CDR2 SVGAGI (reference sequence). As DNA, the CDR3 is TGTGCCAGCAGTTTCCCGGGAAAAGAGGGAGAGACCCAGTACTTC. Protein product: CASSFPGKEGETQYF.

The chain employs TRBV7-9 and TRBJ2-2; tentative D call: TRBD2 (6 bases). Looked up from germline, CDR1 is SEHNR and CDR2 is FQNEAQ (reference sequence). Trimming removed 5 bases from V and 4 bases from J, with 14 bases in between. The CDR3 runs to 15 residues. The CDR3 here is CASSPRGGSTGELFF. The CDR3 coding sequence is TGTGCCAGCAGCCCTCGTGGGGGGAGCACCGGGGAGCTGTTTTTT.

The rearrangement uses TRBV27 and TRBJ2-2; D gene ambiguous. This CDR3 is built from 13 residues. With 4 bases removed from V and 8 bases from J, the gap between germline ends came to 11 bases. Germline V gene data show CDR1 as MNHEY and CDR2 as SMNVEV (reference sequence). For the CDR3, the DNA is TGTGCCAGCAGTTCCTGGCGAGGAGGGGAGCTGTTTTTT. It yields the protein CASSSWRGGELFF.

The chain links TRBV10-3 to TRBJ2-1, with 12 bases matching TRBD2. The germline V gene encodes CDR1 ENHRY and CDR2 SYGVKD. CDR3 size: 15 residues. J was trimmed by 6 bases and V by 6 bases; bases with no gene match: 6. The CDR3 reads CAIRTSGSIFNEQFF. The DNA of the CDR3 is TGTGCCATCAGGACTAGCGGGAGTATTTTCAATGAGCAGTTCTTC.

The CDR3 DNA is TGTGCCAGCAGCCAAGCCAACAGGGTTTCGCACCCTGGCTACACCTTC. Protein product: CASSQANRVSHPGYTF. The V and J genes are TRBV4-2 and TRBJ1-2, with D perhaps TRBD1 (6 bases). Germline V gene lookup returns CDR1 LGHNA and CDR2 YNFKEQ. This CDR3 has 16 residues. V was cut by 1 base and J by 7 bases, with 19 bases left in between.

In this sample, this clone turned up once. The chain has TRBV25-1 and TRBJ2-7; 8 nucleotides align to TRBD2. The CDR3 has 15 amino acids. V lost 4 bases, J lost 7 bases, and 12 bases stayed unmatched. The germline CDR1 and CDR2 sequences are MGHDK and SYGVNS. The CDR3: CASSVTSGRLGEQYF. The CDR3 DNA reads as TGTGCCAGCAGTGTTACTAGCGGCCGTTTGGGTGAGCAGTACTTC.

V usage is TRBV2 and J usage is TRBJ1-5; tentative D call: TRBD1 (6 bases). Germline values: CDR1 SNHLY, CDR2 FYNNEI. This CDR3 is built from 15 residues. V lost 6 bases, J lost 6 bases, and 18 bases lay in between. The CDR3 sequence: CASRHRDVPGQPQHF. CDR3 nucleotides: TGTGCCAGCAGACACAGGGATGTCCCCGGTCAGCCCCAGCATTTT.

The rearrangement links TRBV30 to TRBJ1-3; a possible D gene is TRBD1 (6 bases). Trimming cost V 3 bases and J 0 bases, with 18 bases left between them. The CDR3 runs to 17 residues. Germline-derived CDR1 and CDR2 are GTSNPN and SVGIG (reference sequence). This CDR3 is CAWSFFGTGSSGNTIYF. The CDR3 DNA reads TGTGCCTGGAGCTTCTTTGGTACAGGGAGCTCTGGAAACACCATATATTTT.

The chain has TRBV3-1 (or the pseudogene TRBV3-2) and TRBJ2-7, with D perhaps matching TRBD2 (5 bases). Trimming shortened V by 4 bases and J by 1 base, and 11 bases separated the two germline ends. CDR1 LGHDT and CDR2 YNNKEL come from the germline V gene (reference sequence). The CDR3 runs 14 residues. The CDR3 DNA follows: TGTGCCAGCAGCCCCGGAGGCTTTTCCTACGAGCAGTACTTC. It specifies CASSPGGFSYEQYF.

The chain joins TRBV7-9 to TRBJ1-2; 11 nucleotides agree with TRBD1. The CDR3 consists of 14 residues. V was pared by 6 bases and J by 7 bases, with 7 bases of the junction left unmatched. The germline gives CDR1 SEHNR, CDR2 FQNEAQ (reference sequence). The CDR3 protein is CASRAGTGGTGYTF. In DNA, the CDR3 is TGTGCCAGCAGGGCCGGGACAGGGGGGACTGGCTACACCTTC.

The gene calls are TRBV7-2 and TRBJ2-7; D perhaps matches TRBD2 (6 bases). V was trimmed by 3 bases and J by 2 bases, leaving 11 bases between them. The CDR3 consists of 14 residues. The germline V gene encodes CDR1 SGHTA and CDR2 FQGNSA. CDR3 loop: CASSFSGPAYEQYF. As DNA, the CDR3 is TGTGCCAGCAGCTTTAGCGGTCCCGCCTACGAGCAGTACTTC. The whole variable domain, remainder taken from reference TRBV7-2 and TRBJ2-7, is GAGVSQSPSNKVTEKGKDVELRCDPISGHTALYWYRQSLGQGLEFLIYFQGNSAPDKSGLPSDRFSAERTGGSVSTLTIQRTQQEDSAVYLCASSFSGPAYEQYFGPGTRLTVT.

CDR3 residues: CASSPRGPSSYNEQFF. CDR3 nucleotides: TGTGCCAGCTCCCCAAGGGGCCCGAGCTCCTACAATGAGCAGTTCTTC. V and J are TRBV18 and TRBJ2-1; a possible D gene is TRBD1 (5 bases). Trimming took off 6 bases at V and 0 bases at J, with 15 bases between the two ends. Germline CDR1 is KGHSH and CDR2 is LQKENI. The CDR3 sequence is 16 residues long.

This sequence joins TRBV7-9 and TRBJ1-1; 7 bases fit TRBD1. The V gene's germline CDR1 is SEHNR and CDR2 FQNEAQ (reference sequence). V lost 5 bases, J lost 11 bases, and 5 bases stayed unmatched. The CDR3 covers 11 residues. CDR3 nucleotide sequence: TGTGCCAGCAGCCCACAGGGGAGGGCTTTCTTT. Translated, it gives CASSPQGRAFF.

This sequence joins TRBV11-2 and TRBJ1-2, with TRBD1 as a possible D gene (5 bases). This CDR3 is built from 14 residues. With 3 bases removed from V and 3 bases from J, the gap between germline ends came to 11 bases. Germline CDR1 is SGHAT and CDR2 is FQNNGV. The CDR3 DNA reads TGTGCCAGCAGCTTGGAGGGGCGCTACTATGGCTACACCTTC. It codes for CASSLEGRYYGYTF. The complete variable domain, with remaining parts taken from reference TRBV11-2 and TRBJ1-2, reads EAGVAQSPRYKIIEKRQSVAFWCNPISGHATLYWYQQILGQGPKLLIQFQNNGVVDDSQLPKDRFSAERLKGVDSTLKIQPAKLEDSAVYLCASSLEGRYYGYTFGSGTRLTVV.

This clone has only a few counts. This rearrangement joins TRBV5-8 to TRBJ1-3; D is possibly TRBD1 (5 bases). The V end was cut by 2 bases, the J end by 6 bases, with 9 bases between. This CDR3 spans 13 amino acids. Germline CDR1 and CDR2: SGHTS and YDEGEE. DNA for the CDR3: TGTGCCAGCAGCTTCAGGGTTTCAAACACCATATATTTT. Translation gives CASSFRVSNTIYF.

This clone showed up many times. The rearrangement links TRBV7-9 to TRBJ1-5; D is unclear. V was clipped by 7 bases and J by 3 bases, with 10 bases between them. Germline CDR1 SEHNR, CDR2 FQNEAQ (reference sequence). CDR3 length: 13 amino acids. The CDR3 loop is CASNSGPNQPQHF. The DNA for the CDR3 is TGTGCCAGCAACTCAGGCCCCAATCAGCCCCAGCATTTT.

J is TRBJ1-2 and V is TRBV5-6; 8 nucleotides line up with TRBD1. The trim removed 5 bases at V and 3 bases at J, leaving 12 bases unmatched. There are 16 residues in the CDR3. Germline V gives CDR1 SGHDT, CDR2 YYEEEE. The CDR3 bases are TGTGCCAGCAGTTACCCAACGGGACAGGCTGACTATGGCTACACCTTC. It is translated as CASSYPTGQADYGYTF.

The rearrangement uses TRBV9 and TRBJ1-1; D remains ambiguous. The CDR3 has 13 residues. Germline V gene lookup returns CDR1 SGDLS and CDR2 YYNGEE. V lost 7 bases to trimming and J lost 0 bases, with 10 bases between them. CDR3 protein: CASGTEVNTEAFF. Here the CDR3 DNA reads TGTGCCAGCGGCACCGAGGTGAACACTGAAGCTTTCTTT.

CDR3 in amino acids: CAGRTGGVDTEAFF. The DNA for the CDR3 is TGTGCCGGCCGGACAGGGGGGGTCGACACTGAAGCTTTCTTT. The chain couples TRBV6-6 to TRBJ1-1; 10 nucleotides line up with TRBD1. Germline-derived CDR1 and CDR2 are MNHNY and SVGAGI (reference sequence). With V trimmed by 11 bases and J by 3 bases, 9 bases remained unmatched. CDR3 length equals 14 residues.